This T cell receptor (beta chain) was retrieved from a study of blood T cell repertoires in COVID-19. Enrollees, roughly 18 to 89 years old, lived in 24 US areas. In assigning cohorts, the study relied on participant-reported clinical history. Symptom resolution, clearance, or two negative PCRs marked donors in Cohort 3 as recovered. Method: immunoSEQ multiplex PCR; TCRdb's copy keeps in-frame clones and lacks some. The sample carries roughly 500,000 clones, approximately 87% recorded once. Germline-derived CDR1 and CDR2 are SEHNR and FQNEAQ (reference sequence). The CDR3 length is 15 residues. The V and J ends lost 5 bases and 4 bases, in that order; junction bases with no gene match: 2.

The rearrangement uses TRBV7-9 and TRBJ2-2; 12 bases match TRBD2. The sample consisted of PBMCs or T cells enriched from blood (not recorded which). This clonotype was obtained from a woman between 35 and 50 years old who had recovered from COVID-19. CDR3 region: CASSRTSGATGELFF. The CDR3 DNA reads TGTGCCAGCAGCCGGACTAGCGGGGCCACCGGGGAGCTGTTTTTT.